The 26 T cell receptor beta chains presented below share a single source sample, sequenced in a study of T cells expressing NK-cell markers. Reprocessing the 5' RACE reads, TCRdb reports a single entry for every CDR3 protein and omits DNA. This sample's table reports about half a million distinct CDR3 sequences. The material sequenced was blood T cells: a sorted CD56 or NKG2C T cell subset, CD4+ or CD8+ T cells, or bulk PBMC T cells (not recorded which). These receptors were collected from a woman aged 50 to 60 in good health.

The chain joins TRBV12-3 or TRBV12-4 to TRBJ2-7; the D call of TRBD2 rests on TCRdb alone, since no DNA is present to check it. CDR3 length: 12 residues. The CDR3 region is CASSRTHYEQYF.

The V and J genes are TRBV5-1 and TRBJ2-5; TCRdb's assignment of TRBD2 cannot be checked, as there is no DNA. Germline-derived CDR1 and CDR2 are SGHRS and YFSETQ. CDR3 length: 15 residues. The CDR3 reads CASRDSGTSQETQYF.

This sequence joins TRBV10-1 and TRBJ2-1; the TRBD1 assignment by TCRdb is unverifiable without DNA. This CDR3 spans 12 amino acids. CDR1 is WNHNN, CDR2 SYGVQD, per germline (reference sequence). The CDR3 is CASSAGTVEQFF.

The rearrangement uses TRBV24-1 and TRBJ2-7; absent DNA, TCRdb's TRBD2 call cannot be checked. The CDR3 extends over 16 amino acids. Per germline, CDR1 KGHDR and CDR2 SFDVKD. The CDR3 is CATSDAGPPETYEQYF.

V gene TRBV5-1 combines with J gene TRBJ1-4. CDR1 and CDR2 from the germline V gene are SGHRS and YFSETQ. The CDR3 is 14 residues long. The CDR3 here is CASSSGTPNEKLFF.

The gene calls are TRBV20-1 and TRBJ2-1; checking the TCRdb D call of TRBD1 is not possible without DNA. The CDR3 spans 12 residues. Germline CDR1 is DFQATT and CDR2 is SNEGSKA (reference sequence). CDR3 sequence: CSATGERGKQFF.

The chain combines TRBV12-3 or TRBV12-4 with TRBJ2-7; the D call of TRBD2 rests on TCRdb alone, since no DNA is present to check it. The CDR3 has 16 residues. CDR3 protein: CASSLAGLAGDYEQYF.

This chain joins TRBV5-1 and TRBJ2-3; the D gene TCRdb calls, TRBD2, cannot be checked with no DNA. Germline lookup yields CDR1 SGHRS and CDR2 YFSETQ. This CDR3 is built from 15 residues. CDR3 amino acids: CASQIVAGHTDTQYF.

The chain couples TRBV12-3 or TRBV12-4 to TRBJ2-3. The CDR3 spans 15 residues. CDR3 protein: CASRQDHGDTDTQYF.

This chain connects TRBV6-2 or TRBV6-3 to TRBJ1-5. Per the germline V gene, CDR1 is MNHEY and CDR2 is SVGEGT. CDR3 length: 15 amino acids. CDR3 sequence: CASSYSTRPNQPQHF.

The chain employs TRBV5-1 and TRBJ2-5; checking the TCRdb D call of TRBD1 is not possible without DNA. The germline V gene encodes CDR1 SGHRS and CDR2 YFSETQ. The CDR3 runs to 13 residues. This CDR3 is CASRDRKAETQYF. The full variable domain, in which reference TRBV5-1 and TRBJ2-5 provide the parts outside the CDR3, is KAGVTQTPRYLIKTRGQQVTLSCSPISGHRSVSWYQQTPGQGLQFLFEYFSETQRNKGNFPGRFSGRQFSNSRSEMNVSTLELGDSALYLCASRDRKAETQYFGPGTRLLVL.

J is TRBJ2-5 and V is TRBV7-6; no DNA is available, so the TRBD2 call from TCRdb remains unchecked. The V gene's germline CDR1 is SGHVS and CDR2 FNYEAQ. This CDR3 comprises 14 residues. The CDR3 loop reads CASSLVAGGETQYF.

The chain joins TRBV5-1 to TRBJ1-5; TCRdb gives TRBD1 as the D gene, but with no DNA this cannot be confirmed. The germline CDR1 and CDR2 sequences are SGHRS and YFSETQ. The CDR3 sequence is 15 residues long. The CDR3: CASSMGQGGSQPQHF.

This rearrangement joins TRBV12-5 to TRBJ2-5; TCRdb calls TRBD1, which cannot be checked without DNA. There are 19 residues in the CDR3. CDR1 LGHNT and CDR2 FRNRAP come from the germline V gene. This chain's CDR3 is CASGLPSGTEGGWRETQYF.

The chain recombines TRBV25-1 with TRBJ2-3; lacking DNA, the TRBD2 call made by TCRdb goes unchecked. The CDR3 is 16 amino acids. Germline values: CDR1 MGHDK, CDR2 SYGVNS. The CDR3 region is CASSDIQRGPTDTQYF.

The chain uses TRBV10-1 and TRBJ2-7; TCRdb lists TRBD2, though no DNA is available to test this call. Germline CDR1 reads WNHNN; CDR2 reads SYGVQD (reference sequence). This CDR3 spans 14 amino acids. The CDR3 spells CASSLAGGSGEQYF.

The rearrangement uses TRBV6-5 and TRBJ2-3; TCRdb outputs TRBD1, but without DNA this stays unchecked. The CDR3 is 13 amino acids. Germline assignment: CDR1 MNHEY and CDR2 SVGAGI. The CDR3 protein is CASRFPRGDTQYF.

The J gene is TRBJ2-2, the V gene TRBV30. The length of the CDR3 is 11 residues. Germline CDR1 GTSNPN, CDR2 SVGIG (reference sequence). CDR3 amino acids: CAWTVTGELFF.

The chain couples TRBV5-8 to TRBJ2-5. This CDR3 is 14 amino acids long. Germline-derived CDR1 and CDR2 are SGHTS and YDEGEE. This CDR3 reads CASSLLETQETQYF.

The V call is TRBV6-5, the J call TRBJ1-1. Germline V gene data show CDR1 as MNHEY and CDR2 as SVGAGI. The CDR3 contains 13 residues. The CDR3 is CASSSAFGTEAFF.

This chain joins TRBV4-1 and TRBJ2-1; checking the TCRdb D call of TRBD2 is not possible without DNA. The germline gives CDR1 MGHRA, CDR2 YSYEKL. The CDR3 contains 17 residues. The CDR3 here is CASTLGLAGSSYNEQFF.

This chain uses TRBV29-1 with TRBJ2-3; the D call from TCRdb, TRBD1, cannot be confirmed without DNA. The CDR3 spans 14 residues. The germline CDR1 and CDR2 sequences are SQVTM and ANQGSEA. The CDR3 here is CSVLWGRTTDTQYF.

V is TRBV4-1 and J is TRBJ2-2; TCRdb's assignment of TRBD2 cannot be checked, as there is no DNA. This CDR3 has 14 residues. CDR1 is MGHRA, CDR2 YSYEKL, per germline. CDR3 protein: CASSQDGAGLELFF.

The genes are TRBV5-1 and TRBJ2-4; TCRdb gives TRBD1 as the D gene, but with no DNA this cannot be confirmed. The germline gives CDR1 SGHRS, CDR2 YFSETQ. This CDR3 comprises 13 residues. The CDR3 here is CASGWTGIGIQYF. The full variable domain, in which reference TRBV5-1 and TRBJ2-4 provide the parts outside the CDR3, is KAGVTQTPRYLIKTRGQQVTLSCSPISGHRSVSWYQQTPGQGLQFLFEYFSETQRNKGNFPGRFSGRQFSNSRSEMNVSTLELGDSALYLCASGWTGIGIQYFGAGTRLSVL.

The chain combines TRBV4-1 with TRBJ2-4; TCRdb designates TRBD2, a call that cannot be tested without DNA. Per germline, CDR1 MGHRA and CDR2 YSYEKL. The CDR3 covers 17 residues. The CDR3 sequence: CASSQDGASGLKNIQYF.

The chain is built from TRBV2 and TRBJ2-1. Looked up from germline, CDR1 is SNHLY and CDR2 is FYNNEI. This CDR3 is 14 amino acids long. CDR3 sequence reads: CASTLRGTYNEQFF.